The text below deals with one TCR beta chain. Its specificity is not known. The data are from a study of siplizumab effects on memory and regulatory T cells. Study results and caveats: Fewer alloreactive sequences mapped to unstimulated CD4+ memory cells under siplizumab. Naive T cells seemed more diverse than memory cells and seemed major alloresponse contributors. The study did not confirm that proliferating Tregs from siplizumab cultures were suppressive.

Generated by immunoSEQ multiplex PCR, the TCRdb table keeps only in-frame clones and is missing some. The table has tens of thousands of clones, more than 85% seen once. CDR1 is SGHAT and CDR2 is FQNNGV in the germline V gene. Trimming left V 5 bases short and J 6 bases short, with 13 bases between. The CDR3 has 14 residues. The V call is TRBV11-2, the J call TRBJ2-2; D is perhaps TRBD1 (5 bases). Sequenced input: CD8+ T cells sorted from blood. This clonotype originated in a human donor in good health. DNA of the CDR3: TGTGCCAGCAGCCAGTTAGGGGTTGCCGGGGAGCTGTTTTTT. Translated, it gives CASSQLGVAGELFF.